This T cell receptor (beta chain) emerged from a study of breast tumors, draining lymph nodes, adjacent tissues. General study points: Compared with lymph nodes, tumors were less diverse; compared with nontumor tissue, more. Tumor and nontumor repertoires were significantly more similar in luminal-like than in basal-like breast cancer.

MiXCR was run by TCRdb on the multiplex PCR reads, yielding one entry per CDR3 protein. Found here are approximately 250,000 distinct CDR3 sequences, 34% of them singletons; the top ten hold about 3.9%. A remark on this clonotype: Antigen specificity is unknown.

Trimming shortened V by 9 bases and J by 0 bases, and 10 bases separated the two germline ends. The CDR3 is 13 residues long. Germline CDR1 reads SGDLS; CDR2 reads YYNGEE. The lymph nodes were axillary draining lymph nodes from breast cancer patients. The origin of this receptor is a female donor with breast cancer. Some clones in this sample may be carry-over from other donors' samples. V and J are TRBV9 and TRBJ1-5, with D possibly being TRBD1 (5 bases). Sequencing was done on a sample of axillary lymph node tissue. The CDR3, as DNA: TGTGCCATCGGGACGCGTAGCAATCAGCCCCAGCATTTT. This sequence encodes CAIGTRSNQPQHF.